The 28 T cell receptor beta chains presented below share a single source sample, sequenced in a study of shared clonotypes between healthy human individuals (dated by TCRdb to the early 2020s). Libraries were made using the immunoSEQ multiplex PCR assay. Not all clones reach the TCRdb copy of this immuneACCESS table, which keeps in-frame sequences only. Checked studies attribute under half of the gap to unresolved V genes and leave the rest unexplained. The sample profile shows over a million clones; approximately 97% of them were found once. The ten largest clones represent over 1% of the sample. Sequencing was done on a sample of naive CD4+ T cells sorted from blood. What the cell subset or site label conveys for this sample: CD45RA+ positively selected. These receptors all stem from a man aged 30 to 39 in good health.

V is TRBV10-3 and J is TRBJ1-3; D gene uncertain. Trimming left V 6 bases short and J 1 base short, with 10 bases between. Germline V gene lookup returns CDR1 ENHRY and CDR2 SYGVKD. The CDR3 has 14 amino acids. Written as DNA, the CDR3 is TGTGCCATCAGCCAGACTGAGTCTGGAAACACCATATATTTT. The encoded protein is CAISQTESGNTIYF.

This sequence joins TRBV5-1 and TRBJ2-3; possibly TRBD1 or TRBD2 for D (6 bases each). This CDR3 region has 14 residues. V was pared by 4 bases and J by 4 bases, with 13 bases between. Per the germline V gene, CDR1 is SGHRS and CDR2 is YFSETQ. The CDR3 DNA reads as TGCGCCAGCAGCCCCCGGGGGCCACCAGATACGCAGTATTTT. As protein: CASSPRGPPDTQYF.

The CDR3 here is CASSLGQGHYEQYF. CDR3 nucleotides: TGTGCCAGCAGCTTAGGACAGGGCCACTACGAGCAGTACTTC. This sequence joins TRBV7-2 and TRBJ2-7, with TRBD1 matching over 7 bases. V was pared by 1 base and J by 3 bases, with 3 bases of the junction left unmatched. This CDR3 is 14 amino acids long. Germline CDR1 is SGHTA and CDR2 is FQGNSA.

The chain employs TRBV5-6 and TRBJ2-7, with 8 nucleotides matching TRBD1. CDR3 length: 14 amino acids. With V trimmed by 6 bases and J by 2 bases, 7 bases remained unmatched. CDR1 and CDR2 (germline): SGHDT, YYEEEE. DNA of the CDR3: TGTGCCAGCACAGACAGGGGCCGGACCTACGAGCAGTACTTC. Protein: CASTDRGRTYEQYF.

The J gene is TRBJ2-7, the V gene TRBV18; no reliable D call. Trimming removed 1 base at V and 3 bases at J, with 10 bases between. The CDR3 runs 14 residues. CDR1 is KGHSH, CDR2 LQKENI, per germline. The CDR3 loop reads CASSPLADRYEQYF. CDR3 coding DNA: TGTGCCAGCTCACCACTCGCAGACCGCTACGAGCAGTACTTC.

V usage is TRBV5-1 and J usage is TRBJ2-1; possible D gene TRBD1, 6 bases. In germline, CDR1 is SGHRS, CDR2 YFSETQ. The germline V and J ends were trimmed by 3 bases and 4 bases, with 11 bases remaining between them. This CDR3 has 14 amino acids. The DNA of the CDR3 is TGCGCCAGCAGCTCGGATGACAGGTACAATGAGCAGTTCTTC. Translating it yields CASSSDDRYNEQFF.

The J gene is TRBJ1-2, the V gene TRBV9; no definite D call. Per the germline V gene, CDR1 is SGDLS and CDR2 is YYNGEE. CDR3 length: 14 amino acids. Trimming stripped 1 base from V and 2 bases from J, with 9 bases between. CDR3 in DNA: TGTGCCAGCAGCGTAACTGGGCAGAACTATGGCTACACCTTC. Amino acid sequence: CASSVTGQNYGYTF.

This rearrangement joins TRBV9 to TRBJ2-3; 12 bases fit TRBD2. Germline lookup yields CDR1 SGDLS and CDR2 YYNGEE. Trimming cost V 3 bases and J 0 bases; bases outside gene matches: 2. The CDR3 sequence is 16 residues long. The CDR3 loop is CASSAGTSGSTDTQYF. Written as DNA, the CDR3 is TGTGCCAGCAGCGCCGGGACTAGCGGGAGCACAGATACGCAGTATTTT.

Comments on this clone: Other DNA sequences of this sample code for an identical CDR3. The genes are TRBV9 and TRBJ2-6; D possibly corresponds to TRBD1 (5 bases). Germline loops: CDR1 SGDLS, CDR2 YYNGEE. V lost 2 bases, J lost 2 bases, and 8 bases lay in between. This CDR3 spans 15 amino acids. CDR3 in amino acids: CASSVRGTGANVLTF. The CDR3 DNA reads TGTGCCAGCAGCGTTAGGGGCACTGGGGCCAACGTCCTGACTTTC.

The V call is TRBV11-2, the J call TRBJ2-1, with TRBD2 identical over 11 bases. CDR3 length: 16 amino acids. V lost 2 bases to trimming and J lost 4 bases; unmatched junction nucleotides: 4. Germline values: CDR1 SGHAT, CDR2 FQNNGV. The CDR3 here is CASSLTSGRGYNEQFF. In DNA form, the CDR3 reads TGTGCCAGCAGCTTAACTAGCGGGAGAGGGTACAATGAGCAGTTCTTC.

This chain uses TRBV5-1 with TRBJ1-1, with D tentatively TRBD1 (5 bases). This CDR3 comprises 15 residues. Germline values: CDR1 SGHRS, CDR2 YFSETQ. With 0 bases removed from V and 4 bases from J, the gap between germline ends came to 13 bases. The CDR3 is CASSLAITGLTEAFF. The CDR3 DNA reads TGCGCCAGCAGCTTGGCCATAACAGGACTCACTGAAGCTTTCTTT.

The chain joins TRBV10-3 to TRBJ1-1, with 12 nucleotides matching TRBD1. This CDR3 region has 15 residues. J gave up 4 bases and V 7 bases, and 7 bases lay outside the gene matches. Germline V CDR1 and CDR2: ENHRY, SYGVKD. This chain's CDR3 is CAIKGTGGESTEAFF. The DNA of the CDR3 is TGTGCCATCAAAGGGACAGGGGGCGAATCCACTGAAGCTTTCTTT.

The chain is built from TRBV2 and TRBJ2-1; D is unclear. V lost 8 bases and J 2 bases, leaving 10 bases between the germline ends. The V gene's germline CDR1 is SNHLY and CDR2 FYNNEI. The CDR3 loop spans 13 amino acids. The CDR3 coding sequence is TGTGCCAGCCTTCTGAATACCTACAATGAGCAGTTCTTC. It translates to CASLLNTYNEQFF.

This rearrangement joins TRBV9 to TRBJ2-7, with D uncertain. Germline loops: CDR1 SGDLS, CDR2 YYNGEE. The CDR3 covers 13 residues. The V and J ends lost 4 bases and 7 bases respectively, with 15 bases between them. CDR3 nucleotide sequence: TGTGCCAGCAGCCCTGACGCCAGGTTGGAGCAGTACTTC. Residues: CASSPDARLEQYF.

This rearrangement joins TRBV7-8 to TRBJ2-6, with 15 bases identical to TRBD2. The CDR3 extends over 18 amino acids. In germline, CDR1 is SGHVS, CDR2 FQNEAQ. The J segment lost 1 base and the V segment lost 4 bases, leaving 2 bases of the junction unmatched. As DNA, the CDR3 is TGTGCCAGCAGCTGGGGACTAGCGGGAGGTTCTGGGGCCAACGTCCTGACTTTC. It translates to CASSWGLAGGSGANVLTF.

For this clone: The same CDR3 arises from other DNA sequences in this sample as well. The chain combines TRBV7-2 with TRBJ2-3, with D unclear. Per germline, CDR1 SGHTA and CDR2 FQGNSA. V lost 5 bases and J 6 bases, leaving 9 bases between the germline ends. The length of the CDR3 is 12 residues. The CDR3 DNA is TGTGCCAGCAGCCCAGACTGGGATACGCAGTATTTT. Encoded protein: CASSPDWDTQYF.

The chain links TRBV5-5 to TRBJ2-1, with TRBD2 as a possible D gene (6 bases). The V end lost 1 base, the J end lost 4 bases, and 12 bases lay between the germline ends. From germline, CDR1 is SGHKS and CDR2 YYEKEE (reference sequence). The CDR3 is made up of 15 amino acids. Written as DNA, the CDR3 is TGTGCCAGCAGCTTGTTCCTAGCGAATTACAATGAGCAGTTCTTC. Its protein product is CASSLFLANYNEQFF.

This chain links TRBV6-6 with TRBJ2-5; TRBD2 aligns across 10 bases. The CDR3 extends over 16 amino acids. Germline CDR1 MNHNY, CDR2 SVGAGI (reference sequence). The J segment lost 2 bases and the V segment lost 5 bases, leaving 8 bases of the junction unmatched. The CDR3 region has the DNA TGTGCCAGCAGTCGCTCTAGCGGGAGTTGGCAAGAGACCCAGTACTTC. This translates into CASSRSSGSWQETQYF.

The chain combines TRBV5-1 with TRBJ1-1, with a weak D call TRBD1 (5 bases). The germline CDR1 and CDR2 sequences are SGHRS and YFSETQ. CDR3 length: 14 amino acids. The V end lost 4 bases, the J end lost 2 bases, and 12 bases lay between the germline ends. The CDR3 nucleotides are TGCGCCAGCAGCCGGGACGGACTTAACACTGAAGCTTTCTTT. Translated: CASSRDGLNTEAFF.

The chain links TRBV10-3 to TRBJ1-2; D is perhaps TRBD1 (5 bases). V was trimmed by 2 bases and J by 2 bases, leaving 15 bases between them. This CDR3 spans 16 amino acids. Germline lookup yields CDR1 ENHRY and CDR2 SYGVKD. The CDR3 reads CAISEVIGGLNYGYTF. CDR3 DNA sequence: TGTGCCATCAGTGAGGTTATCGGGGGTCTGAACTATGGCTACACCTTC.

The genes are TRBV5-1 and TRBJ2-3; 9 positions agree with TRBD1. The CDR3 totals 16 residues. CDR1 is SGHRS and CDR2 is YFSETQ in the germline V gene. Germline trimming cut 1 base from V and 3 bases from J; bases unmatched to any gene: 6. This CDR3 is CASSLPGQGGTDTQYF. The CDR3 region has the DNA TGCGCCAGCAGCTTGCCGGGACAGGGCGGGACAGATACGCAGTATTTT.

This chain joins TRBV5-1 and TRBJ2-7, with D perhaps matching TRBD1 (7 bases). Germline V lookup: CDR1 SGHRS, CDR2 YFSETQ. The CDR3 sequence is 16 residues long. The V and J ends lost 0 bases and 2 bases respectively, with 15 bases between them. The CDR3 region has the DNA TGCGCCAGCAGCTTGGCCCCGGCAGGGGGGCCCTACGAGCAGTACTTC. As protein: CASSLAPAGGPYEQYF.

This chain joins TRBV15 and TRBJ2-5; TRBD1 aligns across 10 bases. CDR1 is LNHNV and CDR2 is YYDKDF in the germline V gene (reference sequence). The CDR3 runs 15 residues. After removal of 3 bases from V and 4 bases from J, the junction contained 5 bases not matched to a gene. CDR3 in amino acids: CATSRGTGVLETQYF. The CDR3 bases are TGTGCCACCAGCAGGGGGACAGGGGTATTAGAGACCCAGTACTTC.

V usage is TRBV7-2 and J usage is TRBJ2-3; TRBD1 might be the D (6 bases). Germline CDR1 and CDR2: SGHTA and FQGNSA. The CDR3 has 14 residues. V was clipped by 3 bases and J by 3 bases, with 10 bases between them. CDR3 nucleotide sequence: TGTGCCAGCAGCTTGGATACAGGGACAGATACGCAGTATTTT. Its protein product is CASSLDTGTDTQYF. The variable domain in full, completed from reference TRBV7-2 and TRBJ2-3, reads GAGVSQSPSNKVTEKGKDVELRCDPISGHTALYWYRQSLGQGLEFLIYFQGNSAPDKSGLPSDRFSAERTGGSVSTLTIQRTQQEDSAVYLCASSLDTGTDTQYFGPGTRLTVL.

The chain combines TRBV18 with TRBJ2-5; 7 bases fit TRBD2. V shed 6 bases and J 2 bases; nucleotides not matched to a gene: 12. Germline loops: CDR1 KGHSH, CDR2 LQKENI. CDR3 length: 16 residues. The CDR3 bases are TGTGCCAGCTCCCCCAAGGTTAGCGGGCCACAAGAGACCCAGTACTTC. Its protein is CASSPKVSGPQETQYF.

The chain combines TRBV19 with TRBJ2-7; either TRBD1 or TRBD2 may supply D (7 bases each). V was shortened by 6 bases and J by 0 bases, with 15 bases between the two germline ends. CDR3 length: 15 amino acids. Germline values: CDR1 LNHDA, CDR2 SQIVND (reference sequence). For the CDR3, the DNA is TGTGCCAGTAGCTACAGGGGCGGGAGCTCCTACGAGCAGTACTTC. Translation: CASSYRGGSSYEQYF.

The chain joins TRBV15 to TRBJ2-2, with D possibly being TRBD1 or TRBD2 (6 bases each). The ends were cut back, 0 bases at V and 4 bases at J, with 12 bases in the middle. Per the germline V gene, CDR1 is LNHNV and CDR2 is YYDKDF (reference sequence). The CDR3 sequence is 16 residues long. CDR3 sequence (DNA): TGTGCCACCAGCAGAGATGTGACGGGGGCCACCGGGGAGCTGTTTTTT. It is translated as CATSRDVTGATGELFF.

The V and J genes are TRBV18 and TRBJ2-3, with a weak D call TRBD1 (6 bases). Per the germline V gene, CDR1 is KGHSH and CDR2 is LQKENI. Trimming took off 2 bases at V and 5 bases at J, with 17 bases between the two ends. The length of the CDR3 is 16 residues. The CDR3 sequence: CASSPLGQGIGDTQYF. Written as DNA, the CDR3 is TGTGCCAGCTCACCATTAGGGCAGGGGATCGGAGATACGCAGTATTTT.